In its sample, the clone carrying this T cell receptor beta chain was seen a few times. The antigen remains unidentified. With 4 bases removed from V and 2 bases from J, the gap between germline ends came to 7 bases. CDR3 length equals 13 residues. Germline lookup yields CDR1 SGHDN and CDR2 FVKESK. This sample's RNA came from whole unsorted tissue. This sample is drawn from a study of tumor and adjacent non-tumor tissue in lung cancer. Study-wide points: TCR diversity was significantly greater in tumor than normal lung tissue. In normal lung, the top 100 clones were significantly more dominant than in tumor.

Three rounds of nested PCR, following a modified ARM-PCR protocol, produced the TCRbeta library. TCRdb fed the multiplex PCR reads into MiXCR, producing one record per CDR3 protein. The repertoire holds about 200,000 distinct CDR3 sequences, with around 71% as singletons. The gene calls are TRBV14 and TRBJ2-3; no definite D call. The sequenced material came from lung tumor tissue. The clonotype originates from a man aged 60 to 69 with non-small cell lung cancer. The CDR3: CASSPSPTDTQYF. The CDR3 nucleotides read TGTGCCAGCAGCCCCTCGCCCACAGATACGCAGTATTTT.